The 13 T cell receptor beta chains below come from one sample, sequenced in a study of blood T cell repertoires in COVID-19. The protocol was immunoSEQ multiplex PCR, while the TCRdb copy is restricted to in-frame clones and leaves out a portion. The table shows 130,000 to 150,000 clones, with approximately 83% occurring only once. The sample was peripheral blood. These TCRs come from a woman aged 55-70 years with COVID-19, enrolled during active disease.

CDR3 DNA: TGCGCCAGCAGCTTGCAGGCCAATGAGCAGTTCTTC. It specifies CASSLQANEQFF. V usage is TRBV5-1 and J usage is TRBJ2-1; D remains ambiguous. The CDR3 sequence is 12 residues long. CDR1 is SGHRS and CDR2 is YFSETQ in the germline V gene. V was cut by 1 base and J by 6 bases, with 5 bases left in between.

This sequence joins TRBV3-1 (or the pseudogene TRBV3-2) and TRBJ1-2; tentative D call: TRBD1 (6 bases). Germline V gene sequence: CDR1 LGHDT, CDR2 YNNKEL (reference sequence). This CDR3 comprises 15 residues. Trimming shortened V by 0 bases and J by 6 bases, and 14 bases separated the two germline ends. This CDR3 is CASSQERQGLNGYTF. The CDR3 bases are TGTGCCAGCAGCCAAGAGCGCCAGGGGCTGAATGGCTACACCTTC.

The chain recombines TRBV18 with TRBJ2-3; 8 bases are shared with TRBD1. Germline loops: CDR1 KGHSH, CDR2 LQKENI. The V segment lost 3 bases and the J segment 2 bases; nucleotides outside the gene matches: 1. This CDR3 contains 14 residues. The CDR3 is CASSPGQDTDTQYF. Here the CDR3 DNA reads TGTGCCAGCTCACCGGGACAGGACACAGATACGCAGTATTTT.

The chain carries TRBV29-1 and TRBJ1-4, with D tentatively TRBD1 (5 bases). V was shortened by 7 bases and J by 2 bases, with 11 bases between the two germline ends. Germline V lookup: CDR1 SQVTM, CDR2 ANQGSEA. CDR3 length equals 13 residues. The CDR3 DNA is TGCAGCGCCCGGGGGTCGACTAATGAAAAACTGTTTTTT. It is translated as CSARGSTNEKLFF.

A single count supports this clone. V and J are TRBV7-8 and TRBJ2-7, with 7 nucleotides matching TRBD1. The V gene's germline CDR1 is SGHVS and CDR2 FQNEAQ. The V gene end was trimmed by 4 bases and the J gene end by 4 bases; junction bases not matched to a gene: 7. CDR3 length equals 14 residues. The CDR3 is CASSSPQGEYEQYF. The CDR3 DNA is TGTGCCAGCAGCTCACCCCAGGGGGAGTACGAGCAGTACTTC.

The CDR3: CASSQDRTGNTEAFF. The CDR3 nucleotides read TGCGCCAGCAGCCAAGATAGGACAGGGAACACTGAAGCTTTCTTT. V usage is TRBV4-1 and J usage is TRBJ1-1, with TRBD1 matching 7 bases. CDR3 length equals 15 residues. CDR1 MGHRA and CDR2 YSYEKL come from the germline V gene. The V gene end was trimmed by 0 bases and the J gene end by 1 base; junction bases not matched to a gene: 2.

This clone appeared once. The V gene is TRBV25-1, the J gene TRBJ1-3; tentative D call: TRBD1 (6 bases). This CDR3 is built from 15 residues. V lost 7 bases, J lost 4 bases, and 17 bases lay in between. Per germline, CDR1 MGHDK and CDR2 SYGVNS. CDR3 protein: CASMPSGARGNTIYF. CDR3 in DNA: TGTGCCAGCATGCCCTCAGGGGCGAGGGGAAACACCATATATTTT. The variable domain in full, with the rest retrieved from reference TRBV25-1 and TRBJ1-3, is EADIYQTPRYLVIGTGKKITLECSQTMGHDKMYWYQQDPGMELHLIHYSYGVNSTEKGDLSSESTVSRIRTEHFPLTLESARPSHTSQYLCASMPSGARGNTIYFGEGSWLTVV.

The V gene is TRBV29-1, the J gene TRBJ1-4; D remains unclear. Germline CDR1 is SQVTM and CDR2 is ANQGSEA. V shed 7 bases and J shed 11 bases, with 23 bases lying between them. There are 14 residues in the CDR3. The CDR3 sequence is CSGRGGPKAEKLFF. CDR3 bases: TGCAGCGGTAGAGGTGGGCCGAAAGCGGAGAAACTGTTTTTT.

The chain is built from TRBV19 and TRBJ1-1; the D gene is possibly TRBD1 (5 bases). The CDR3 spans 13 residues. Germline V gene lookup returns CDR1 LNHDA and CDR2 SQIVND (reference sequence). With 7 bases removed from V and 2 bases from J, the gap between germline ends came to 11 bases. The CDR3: CASTNRSNTEAFF. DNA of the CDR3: TGTGCCAGTACGAACAGGAGTAACACTGAAGCTTTCTTT. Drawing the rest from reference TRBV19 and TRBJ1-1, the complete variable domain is DGGITQSPKYLFRKEGQNVTLSCEQNLNHDAMYWYRQDPGQGLRLIYYSQIVNDFQKGDIAEGYSVSREKKESFPLTVTSAQKNPTAFYLCASTNRSNTEAFFGQGTRLTVV.

CDR3 protein: CASSSGTSRDEQFF. In DNA, the CDR3 is TGTGCCAGCAGCTCCGGGACTAGCAGGGATGAGCAGTTCTTC. This sequence joins TRBV11-3 and TRBJ2-1; 9 positions match TRBD2. This CDR3 is built from 14 residues. From germline, CDR1 is SGHNT and CDR2 YENEEA. The V segment lost 4 bases and the J segment 8 bases; nucleotides outside the gene matches: 6.

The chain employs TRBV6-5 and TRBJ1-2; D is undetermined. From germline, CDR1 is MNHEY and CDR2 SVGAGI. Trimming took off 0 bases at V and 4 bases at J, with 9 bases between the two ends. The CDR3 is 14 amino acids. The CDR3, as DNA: TGTGCCAGCAGTTACTCAGAGGGCCCCTATGGCTACACCTTC. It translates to CASSYSEGPYGYTF.

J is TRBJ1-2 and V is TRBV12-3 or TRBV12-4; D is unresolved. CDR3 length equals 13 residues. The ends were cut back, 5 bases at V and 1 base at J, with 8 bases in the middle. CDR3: CASSRGINYGYTF. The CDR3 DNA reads TGTGCCAGCAGTCGCGGGATTAACTATGGCTACACCTTC.

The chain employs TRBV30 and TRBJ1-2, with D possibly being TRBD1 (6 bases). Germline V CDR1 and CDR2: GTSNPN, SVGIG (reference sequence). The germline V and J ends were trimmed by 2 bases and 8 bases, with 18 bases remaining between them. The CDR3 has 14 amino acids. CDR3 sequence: CAWSFVEQGFGYTF. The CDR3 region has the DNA TGTGCCTGGAGTTTTGTCGAGCAGGGGTTCGGCTACACCTTC.